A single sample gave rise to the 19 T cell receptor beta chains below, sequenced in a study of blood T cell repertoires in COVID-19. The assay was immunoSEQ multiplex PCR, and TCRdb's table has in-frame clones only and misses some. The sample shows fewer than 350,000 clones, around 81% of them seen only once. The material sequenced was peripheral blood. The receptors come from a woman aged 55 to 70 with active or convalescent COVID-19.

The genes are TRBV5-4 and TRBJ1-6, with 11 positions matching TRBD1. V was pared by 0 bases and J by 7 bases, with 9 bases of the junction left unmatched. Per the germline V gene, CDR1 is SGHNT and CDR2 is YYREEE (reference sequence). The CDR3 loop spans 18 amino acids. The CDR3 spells CASSLGVTRTGGNSPLHF. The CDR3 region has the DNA TGTGCCAGCAGCTTGGGGGTAACTAGGACAGGGGGCAATTCACCCCTCCACTTT. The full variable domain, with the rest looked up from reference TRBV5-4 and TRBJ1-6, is ETGVTQSPTHLIKTRGQQVTLRCSSQSGHNTVSWYQQALGQGPQFIFQYYREEENGRGNFPPRFSGLQFPNYSSELNVNALELDDSALYLCASSLGVTRTGGNSPLHFGNGTRLTVT.

CDR3 bases: TGTGCCAGTAGTATCGGACTCACTGAAGCTTTCTTT. It codes for CASSIGLTEAFF. The chain recombines TRBV19 with TRBJ1-1; no definite D call. Looked up from germline, CDR1 is LNHDA and CDR2 is SQIVND (reference sequence). This CDR3 region has 12 residues. V shed 3 bases and J shed 4 bases, with 6 bases lying between them.

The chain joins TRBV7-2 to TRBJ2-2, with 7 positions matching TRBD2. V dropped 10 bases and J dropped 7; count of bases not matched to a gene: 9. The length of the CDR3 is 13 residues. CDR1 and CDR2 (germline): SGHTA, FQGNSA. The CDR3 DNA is TGTGCCACCGCTGTAGGGAGGGGCGGGGAGCTGTTTTTT. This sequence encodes CATAVGRGGELFF.

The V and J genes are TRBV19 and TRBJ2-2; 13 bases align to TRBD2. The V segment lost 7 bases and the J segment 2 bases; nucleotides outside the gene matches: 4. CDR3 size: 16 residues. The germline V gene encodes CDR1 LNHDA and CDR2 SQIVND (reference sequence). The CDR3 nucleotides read TGTGCCAGTACGGGACTAGCGGGGCTTAACACCGGGGAGCTGTTTTTT. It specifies CASTGLAGLNTGELFF.

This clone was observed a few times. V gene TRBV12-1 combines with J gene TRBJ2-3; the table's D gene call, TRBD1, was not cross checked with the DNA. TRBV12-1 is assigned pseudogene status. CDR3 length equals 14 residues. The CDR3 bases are TGTGCCAGCAGCCCAGGCTTTAGCACAGATACGCAGTATTTT. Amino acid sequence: CASSPGFSTDTQYF.

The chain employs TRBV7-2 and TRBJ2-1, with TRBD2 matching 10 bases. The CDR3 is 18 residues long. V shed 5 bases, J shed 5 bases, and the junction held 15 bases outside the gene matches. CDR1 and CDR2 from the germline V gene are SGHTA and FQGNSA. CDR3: CASSPRFGLAGGHNEQFF. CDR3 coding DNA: TGTGCCAGCAGCCCCCGTTTTGGATTAGCGGGGGGACACAATGAGCAGTTCTTC.

Here the CDR3 DNA reads TGTGCCAGCAGGCCTGAGGGCAATTTCCCCCAAGAGACCCAGTACTTC. Amino acid sequence: CASRPEGNFPQETQYF. The gene calls are TRBV7-9 and TRBJ2-5; a possible D gene is TRBD2 (5 bases). The CDR3 is 16 amino acids. Trimming took 6 bases from V and 1 from J, leaving 18 bases between them. The germline CDR1 and CDR2 sequences are SEHNR and FQNEAQ (reference sequence).

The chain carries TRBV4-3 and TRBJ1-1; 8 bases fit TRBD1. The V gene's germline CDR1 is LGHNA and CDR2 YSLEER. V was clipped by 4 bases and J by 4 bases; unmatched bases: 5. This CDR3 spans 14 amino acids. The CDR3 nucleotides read TGCGCCAGCAGCCGGGGGACAGGTCTCACTGAAGCTTTCTTT. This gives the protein CASSRGTGLTEAFF.

CDR3 DNA: TGTGCCAGCAGCCCGAGACAGGGGAATATTGGAAACACCATATATTTT. Translated: CASSPRQGNIGNTIYF. The chain uses TRBV7-2 and TRBJ1-3, with TRBD1 identical over 8 bases. CDR3 size: 16 residues. Germline CDR1 SGHTA, CDR2 FQGNSA. Trimming removed 5 bases from V and 3 bases from J; junction bases left unmatched: 9. The full variable domain, its missing parts supplied by reference TRBV7-2 and TRBJ1-3, is GAGVSQSPSNKVTEKGKDVELRCDPISGHTALYWYRQSLGQGLEFLIYFQGNSAPDKSGLPSDRFSAERTGGSVSTLTIQRTQQEDSAVYLCASSPRQGNIGNTIYFGEGSWLTVV.

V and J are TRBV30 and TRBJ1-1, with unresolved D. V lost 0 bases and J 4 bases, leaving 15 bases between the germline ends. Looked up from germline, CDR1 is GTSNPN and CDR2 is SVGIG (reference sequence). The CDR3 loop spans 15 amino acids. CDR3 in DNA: TGTGCCTGGAGTGTGACTAAGGGCTTGAGCACTGAAGCTTTCTTT. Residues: CAWSVTKGLSTEAFF.

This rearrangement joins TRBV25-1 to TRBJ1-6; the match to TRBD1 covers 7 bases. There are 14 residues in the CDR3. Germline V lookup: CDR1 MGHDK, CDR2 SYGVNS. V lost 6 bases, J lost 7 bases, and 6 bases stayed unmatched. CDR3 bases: TGTGCCAGCAGGGAGACAGGGACGAATTCACCCCTCCACTTT. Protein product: CASRETGTNSPLHF.

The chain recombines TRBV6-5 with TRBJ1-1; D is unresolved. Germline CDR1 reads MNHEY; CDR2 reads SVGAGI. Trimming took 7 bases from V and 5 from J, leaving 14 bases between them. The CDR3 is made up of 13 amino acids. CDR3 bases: TGTGCCAGCATTAAGGGAGCCCTTACTGAAGCTTTCTTT. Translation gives CASIKGALTEAFF.

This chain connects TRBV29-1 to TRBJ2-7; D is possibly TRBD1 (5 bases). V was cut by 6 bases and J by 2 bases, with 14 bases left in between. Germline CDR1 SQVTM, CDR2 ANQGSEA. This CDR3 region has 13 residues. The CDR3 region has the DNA TGCAGCGTCGCGCAAAGACAGACCTACGAGCAGTACTTC. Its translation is CSVAQRQTYEQYF.

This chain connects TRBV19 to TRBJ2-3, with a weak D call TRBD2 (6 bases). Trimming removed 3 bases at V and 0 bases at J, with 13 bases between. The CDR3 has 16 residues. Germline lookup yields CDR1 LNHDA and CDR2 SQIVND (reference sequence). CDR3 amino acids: CASSIVGRGSTDTQYF. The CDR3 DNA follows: TGTGCCAGTAGTATCGTGGGGCGGGGAAGCACAGATACGCAGTATTTT.

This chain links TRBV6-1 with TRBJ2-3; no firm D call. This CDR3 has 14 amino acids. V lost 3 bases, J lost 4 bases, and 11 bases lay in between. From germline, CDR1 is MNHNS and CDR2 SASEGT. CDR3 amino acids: CASSDHVSPDTQYF. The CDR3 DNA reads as TGTGCCAGCAGTGACCATGTAAGCCCAGATACGCAGTATTTT.

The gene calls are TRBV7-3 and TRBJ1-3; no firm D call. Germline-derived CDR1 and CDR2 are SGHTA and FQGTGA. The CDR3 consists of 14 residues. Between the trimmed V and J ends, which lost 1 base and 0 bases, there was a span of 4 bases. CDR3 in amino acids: CASSLSSSGNTIYF. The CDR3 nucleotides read TGTGCCAGCAGCTTAAGCAGCTCTGGAAACACCATATATTTT.

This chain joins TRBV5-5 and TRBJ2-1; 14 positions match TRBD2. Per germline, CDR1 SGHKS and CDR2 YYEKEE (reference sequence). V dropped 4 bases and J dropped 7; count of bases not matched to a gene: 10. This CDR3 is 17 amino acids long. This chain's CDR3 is CASSAWTSGGIGNEQFF. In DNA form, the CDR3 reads TGTGCCAGCAGCGCCTGGACTAGCGGGGGGATAGGTAATGAGCAGTTCTTC.

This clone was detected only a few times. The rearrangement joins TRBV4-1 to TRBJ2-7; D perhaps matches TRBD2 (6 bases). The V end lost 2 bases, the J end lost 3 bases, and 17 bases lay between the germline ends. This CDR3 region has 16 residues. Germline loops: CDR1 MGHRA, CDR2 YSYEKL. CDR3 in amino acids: CASSQRSGQANYEQYF. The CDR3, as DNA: TGCGCCAGCAGCCAAAGGAGCGGGCAGGCCAACTACGAGCAGTACTTC.

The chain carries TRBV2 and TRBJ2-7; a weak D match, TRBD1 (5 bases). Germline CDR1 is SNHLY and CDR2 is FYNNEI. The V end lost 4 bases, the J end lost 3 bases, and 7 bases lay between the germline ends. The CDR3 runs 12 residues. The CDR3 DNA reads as TGTGCCAGCAGTGTTGACAGCTACGAGCAGTACTTC. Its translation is CASSVDSYEQYF.